These 26 T cell receptor beta chains share one sample of origin, sequenced in a study of blood T cell repertoires in COVID-19. Profiling relied on immunoSEQ multiplex PCR, and the TCRdb table lists in-frame clones only, not all of them. The sample consists of approximately 300,000 clones, more than 85% of them appearing once. Sequencing was performed on peripheral blood. These receptors originate from a man aged 40-49 years with acute or convalescent COVID-19.

The rearrangement uses TRBV10-3 and TRBJ1-2; 9 bases line up with TRBD1. Germline lookup yields CDR1 ENHRY and CDR2 SYGVKD. The CDR3 covers 15 residues. With 4 bases clipped from V and 3 bases from J, the junction kept 6 bases outside the gene matches. DNA of the CDR3: TGTGCCATCAGTGGGATGGACAGGGGAGACTATGGCTACACCTTC. Translation gives CAISGMDRGDYGYTF.

This chain joins TRBV11-2 and TRBJ2-7, with TRBD2 as a possible D gene (7 bases). Trimming shortened V by 6 bases and J by 3 bases, and 30 bases separated the two germline ends. Looked up from germline, CDR1 is SGHAT and CDR2 is FQNNGV. This CDR3 spans 19 amino acids. CDR3 sequence: CASSSTGTRSEGGFYEQYF. The CDR3 coding sequence is TGTGCCAGCAGTTCAACCGGGACTCGTAGCGAGGGGGGGTTCTACGAGCAGTACTTC.

The rearrangement links TRBV7-2 to TRBJ2-3; D is possibly TRBD1 (6 bases). Between the trimmed V and J ends, which lost 1 base and 7 bases, there was a span of 12 bases. The CDR3 consists of 14 residues. Germline values: CDR1 SGHTA, CDR2 FQGNSA. The CDR3 DNA reads as TGTGCCAGCAGCTTAGTGGCCCAGGGGAATACGCAGTATTTT. Amino acid sequence: CASSLVAQGNTQYF.

The chain links TRBV6-5 to TRBJ1-5, with 8 bases fitting TRBD1. The CDR3 is made up of 16 amino acids. V dropped 2 bases and J dropped 9; count of bases not matched to a gene: 12. Germline assignment: CDR1 MNHEY and CDR2 SVGAGI. DNA of the CDR3: TGTGCCAGCAGTTACCATACAGGGGGGGGGCGGGCGCCCCAGCATTTT. Its translation: CASSYHTGGGRAPQHF.

This chain joins TRBV29-1 and TRBJ1-2, with D perhaps matching TRBD1 (6 bases). Germline CDR1 SQVTM, CDR2 ANQGSEA. The CDR3 contains 13 residues. Trimming took off 7 bases at V and 0 bases at J, with 12 bases between the two ends. CDR3 DNA: TGCAGCGCCGGCGACAGGACTAACTATGGCTACACCTTC. The encoded protein is CSAGDRTNYGYTF.

V and J are TRBV19 and TRBJ2-1, with a possible D match to TRBD2 (5 bases). This CDR3 is built from 15 residues. The germline gives CDR1 LNHDA, CDR2 SQIVND (reference sequence). V lost 8 bases, J lost 1 base, and 15 bases lay in between. The CDR3 reads CASGKRGGSYNEQFF. Written as DNA, the CDR3 is TGTGCCAGTGGGAAACGTGGCGGGTCCTACAATGAGCAGTTCTTC.

This clone has only a few counts. The CDR3 here is CASRQGFNQPQHF. CDR3 DNA sequence: TGCGCCAGCAGACAGGGTTTCAATCAGCCCCAGCATTTT. This sequence joins TRBV5-1 and TRBJ1-5; TRBD1 is a possible D gene (6 bases). With 5 bases removed from V and 3 bases from J, the gap between germline ends came to 9 bases. Germline lookup yields CDR1 SGHRS and CDR2 YFSETQ. The CDR3 is 13 residues long.

This clone appeared a single time. This chain uses TRBV7-2 with TRBJ1-1; D gene uncertain. CDR1 SGHTA and CDR2 FQGNSA come from the germline V gene. This CDR3 has 13 amino acids. Between the trimmed V and J ends, which lost 5 bases and 4 bases, there was a span of 11 bases. CDR3 region: CASSPAHGTEAFF. The CDR3, as DNA: TGTGCCAGCAGCCCCGCCCACGGCACTGAAGCTTTCTTT.

The chain has TRBV5-6 and TRBJ2-4, with 11 bases aligning to TRBD1. The CDR3 consists of 14 residues. The V gene end was trimmed by 4 bases and the J gene end by 6 bases; junction bases not matched to a gene: 3. CDR1 and CDR2 from the germline V gene are SGHDT and YYEEEE. CDR3 DNA: TGTGCCAGCAGCCTTGGACAGGGGGCAAACATTCAGTACTTC. Translating gives CASSLGQGANIQYF.

The V call is TRBV7-3, the J call TRBJ2-3; maybe TRBD1 (5 bases). The CDR3 loop spans 13 amino acids. With 5 bases removed from V and 3 bases from J, the gap between germline ends came to 9 bases. The germline V gene has CDR1 SGHTA and CDR2 FQGTGA. CDR3 nucleotides: TGTGCCAGCAGCCTCCAGGGAACAGATACGCAGTATTTT. It yields the protein CASSLQGTDTQYF.

This clone occurred once. This chain links TRBV3-1 (or the pseudogene TRBV3-2) with TRBJ1-1, with no clear D. In germline, CDR1 is LGHDT, CDR2 YNNKEL (reference sequence). V was shortened by 4 bases and J by 6 bases, with 9 bases between the two germline ends. The CDR3 loop spans 12 amino acids. The CDR3 DNA reads as TGTGCCAGCAGCCTCCGAGGCGCTGAAGCTTTCTTT. Amino acids: CASSLRGAEAFF.

V and J are TRBV7-9 and TRBJ1-2; no firm D call. V was pared by 1 base and J by 2 bases, with 5 bases between. There are 13 residues in the CDR3. Per the germline V gene, CDR1 is SEHNR and CDR2 is FQNEAQ (reference sequence). CDR3 DNA sequence: TGTGCCAGCAGCTTAGGGCGGAACTATGGCTACACCTTC. It codes for CASSLGRNYGYTF.

The chain uses TRBV19 and TRBJ2-1; 11 positions agree with TRBD2. With 5 bases clipped from V and 3 bases from J, the junction kept 9 bases outside the gene matches. Looked up from germline, CDR1 is LNHDA and CDR2 is SQIVND (reference sequence). The CDR3 consists of 17 residues. The CDR3 DNA follows: TGTGCCAGTAGTGTTAGCGGGGGGGCCGGTGACTACAATGAGCAGTTCTTC. Translation gives CASSVSGGAGDYNEQFF.

The V and J genes are TRBV28 and TRBJ1-2; 8 bases match TRBD1. CDR1 and CDR2 (germline): MDHEN, SYDVKM. CDR3 length: 14 amino acids. Trimming at V came to 5 bases and at J to 8 bases, leaving 10 bases not matched to a gene. The chain's CDR3 is CASSPDRGGWGYTF. As DNA, the CDR3 is TGTGCCAGCAGTCCCGACAGGGGAGGCTGGGGCTACACCTTC.

This chain connects TRBV11-3 to TRBJ2-3; 7 nucleotides line up with TRBD2. The trim removed 3 bases at V and 3 bases at J, leaving 6 bases unmatched. CDR3 length: 15 amino acids. Germline V gene sequence: CDR1 SGHNT, CDR2 YENEEA. CDR3 loop: CASSLEGGGTDTQYF. The CDR3 coding sequence is TGTGCCAGCAGCTTGGAGGGCGGGGGAACAGATACGCAGTATTTT.

This rearrangement joins TRBV6-5 to TRBJ2-5; 10 bases map to TRBD1. The trim removed 2 bases at V and 5 bases at J, leaving 5 bases unmatched. This CDR3 contains 15 residues. Germline-derived CDR1 and CDR2 are MNHEY and SVGAGI. The CDR3 sequence: CASSYGTGDGETQYF. CDR3 nucleotides: TGTGCCAGCAGTTACGGGACAGGGGACGGGGAGACCCAGTACTTC.

The chain carries TRBV5-1 and TRBJ2-2; unclear D gene. V lost 4 bases and J 5 bases, leaving 9 bases between the germline ends. From germline, CDR1 is SGHRS and CDR2 YFSETQ. This CDR3 contains 13 residues. CDR3 region: CASSLGGTGELFF. The CDR3 DNA reads as TGCGCCAGCAGCCTAGGCGGAACCGGGGAGCTGTTTTTT. Full variable domain (remainder filled in from reference TRBV5-1 and TRBJ2-2): KAGVTQTPRYLIKTRGQQVTLSCSPISGHRSVSWYQQTPGQGLQFLFEYFSETQRNKGNFPGRFSGRQFSNSRSEMNVSTLELGDSALYLCASSLGGTGELFFGEGSRLTVL.

V and J are TRBV5-1 and TRBJ2-7, with D tentatively TRBD1 (6 bases). The CDR3 sequence is 14 residues long. Germline CDR1 is SGHRS and CDR2 is YFSETQ. Trimming removed 0 bases at V and 5 bases at J, with 12 bases between. The CDR3 DNA reads TGCGCCAGCAGCTTGGGACAGGCCCCGGACGAGCAGTACTTC. It is translated as CASSLGQAPDEQYF.

This chain joins TRBV12-3 or TRBV12-4 and TRBJ2-3; D is ambiguous. Between the trimmed V and J ends, which lost 5 bases and 7 bases, there was a span of 7 bases. The CDR3 has 11 amino acids. The chain's CDR3 is CASSELYTQYF. The DNA for the CDR3 is TGTGCCAGCAGTGAACTCTATACGCAGTATTTT.

The V and J genes are TRBV6-6 and TRBJ1-1; the D gene is possibly TRBD1 (5 bases). V was cut by 5 bases and J by 5 bases, with 18 bases left in between. The CDR3 has 15 residues. Germline assignment: CDR1 MNHNY and CDR2 SVGAGI (reference sequence). This CDR3 is CASSPSGGGVTEAFF. CDR3 bases: TGTGCCAGCAGTCCCTCGGGCGGAGGGGTGACTGAAGCTTTCTTT.

This chain links TRBV25-1 with TRBJ1-2; maybe TRBD1 (5 bases). The V end was cut by 4 bases, the J end by 4 bases, with 13 bases between. Germline assignment: CDR1 MGHDK and CDR2 SYGVNS. This CDR3 is 14 amino acids long. The CDR3 bases are TGTGCCAGCAGTGCAACCGGGGGGAGCTATGGCTACACCTTC. Protein: CASSATGGSYGYTF.

The rearrangement joins TRBV5-4 to TRBJ1-2, with D possibly being TRBD1 (5 bases). The CDR3 runs to 11 residues. Deletions cut 4 bases from V and 6 bases from J, with 7 bases between. CDR1 is SGHNT, CDR2 YYREEE, per germline (reference sequence). The CDR3 reads CASSGGDGYTF. In DNA form, the CDR3 reads TGTGCCAGCAGCGGAGGGGATGGCTACACCTTC. The whole variable domain, filled in from reference TRBV5-4 and TRBJ1-2, reads ETGVTQSPTHLIKTRGQQVTLRCSSQSGHNTVSWYQQALGQGPQFIFQYYREEENGRGNFPPRFSGLQFPNYSSELNVNALELDDSALYLCASSGGDGYTFGSGTRLTVV.

The rearrangement joins TRBV19 to TRBJ1-1, with a weak D call TRBD1 (5 bases). This CDR3 has 14 amino acids. V shed 3 bases and J shed 3 bases, with 11 bases lying between them. The germline V gene encodes CDR1 LNHDA and CDR2 SQIVND (reference sequence). In DNA form, the CDR3 reads TGTGCCAGTAGTATTAGATTAGGGGACACTGAAGCTTTCTTT. Translating gives CASSIRLGDTEAFF.

The CDR3 sequence is CASRSGQGAWNEQFF. Here the CDR3 DNA reads TGTGCCAGCAGGTCGGGACAGGGGGCCTGGAATGAGCAGTTCTTC. This chain connects TRBV2 to TRBJ2-1, with TRBD1 matching 12 bases. CDR1 and CDR2 from the germline V gene are SNHLY and FYNNEI. The ends lost 6 bases at V and 7 bases at J; junction bases unmatched: 7. The CDR3 runs to 15 residues.

V and J are TRBV6-5 and TRBJ1-3; D is perhaps TRBD1 (5 bases). Germline CDR1 reads MNHEY; CDR2 reads SVGAGI. V was clipped by 4 bases and J by 4 bases, with 14 bases between them. The CDR3 totals 15 residues. The CDR3 DNA is TGTGCCAGCAGTTTGGAGGGACGTTCGGGAAACACCATATATTTT. Protein: CASSLEGRSGNTIYF.

The chain has TRBV2 and TRBJ2-3; the match to TRBD2 covers 10 bases. The V gene end was trimmed by 5 bases and the J gene end by 4 bases; junction bases not matched to a gene: 9. This CDR3 has 16 residues. From germline, CDR1 is SNHLY and CDR2 FYNNEI. Here the CDR3 reads CASSRSSGGAADTQYF. DNA for the CDR3: TGTGCCAGCAGTAGATCGAGCGGGGGGGCCGCAGATACGCAGTATTTT.